This T cell receptor beta chain comes out of a study of blood T cell repertoires in COVID-19. Study overall: The origin of the acute and convalescent COVID-19 samples was the United States, Italy and Spain. The cDNA or gDNA used as material had been derived from T cells, B-cell-depleted T cells, or PBMCs.

Source study methods: Cell counts per sample came from amplifying reference gene primers. TCRdb's table, derived via immunoSEQ multiplex PCR, lists solely in-frame clones and lacks some. V, J and clone size are taken as reported in that table, and D and trimming were inferred from the DNA itself. The sample holds approximately 130,000 clones, 84% seen once. The CDR3 is 13 residues long. The trim removed 4 bases at V and 8 bases at J, leaving 5 bases unmatched. There are many counts of this clone. The clonotype originates from a human donor in a cohort sampled during active COVID-19. The rearrangement joins TRBV12-3 or TRBV12-4 to TRBJ2-1; 7 bases map to TRBD2. What was sequenced was peripheral blood. The CDR3 region has the DNA TGTGCCAGCAGTTCCGGGGGAGGGCATGAGCAGTTCTTC. It yields the protein CASSSGGGHEQFF.